Following are 25 T cell receptor beta chains from one sample sequenced in a study of response to subunit inactivated influenza vaccine. Using its own MiXCR run on the RT-PCR reads, TCRdb lists one record per CDR3 protein. This table has hundreds of thousands of distinct CDR3 sequences, approximately 24% appearing once. This material consisted of CD4+ T cells sorted from PBMCs, taken approximately 5 days after vaccination. Receptors originate from a man aged 50-59 years who received an inactivated influenza vaccine.

The chain couples TRBV24-1 to TRBJ2-2; 7 nucleotides line up with TRBD1. In germline, CDR1 is KGHDR, CDR2 SFDVKD. The CDR3 is 16 amino acids. With 12 bases clipped from V and 4 bases from J, the junction kept 16 bases outside the gene matches. The CDR3 spells CAAKAEGAILTGELFF. CDR3 DNA sequence: TGTGCCGCCAAAGCCGAGGGGGCAATCCTCACCGGGGAGCTGTTTTTT.

This clonotype turned up a few times. V is TRBV6-2 or TRBV6-3 and J is TRBJ2-1, with TRBD2 matching over 8 bases. There are 15 residues in the CDR3. Germline V gives CDR1 MNHEY, CDR2 SVGEGT. Trimming cost V 2 bases and J 2 bases; bases outside gene matches: 2. For the CDR3, the DNA is TGTGCCAGCAGTTACCTGCGGGGGGCCTACAATGAGCAGTTCTTC. Its translation: CASSYLRGAYNEQFF.

The genes are TRBV12-3 or TRBV12-4 and TRBJ2-7; D uncertain. This CDR3 contains 13 residues. With 3 bases removed from V and 0 bases from J, the gap between germline ends came to 6 bases. CDR3 residues: CASSFPPSYEQYF. For the CDR3, the DNA is TGTGCCAGCAGTTTCCCCCCCTCCTACGAGCAGTACTTC.

Details on this clonotype: Relative to the germline gene, one junction end is altered; a read error may explain this. V and J are TRBV9 and TRBJ2-5; the D gene is possibly TRBD1 (5 bases). This CDR3 contains 15 residues. The germline CDR1 and CDR2 sequences are SGDLS and YYNGEE. In DNA, the CDR3 is TGTGCCAGCAGCTCCCAGGGCGGAGCACAAGAGACCCAGCACTTC. Translating it yields CASSSQGGAQETQHF.

This clonotype came up a few times. This chain connects TRBV3-1 to TRBJ2-1; 7 nucleotides line up with TRBD2. The V segment lost 1 base and the J segment 4 bases; nucleotides outside the gene matches: 7. The CDR3 has 16 residues. The germline CDR1 and CDR2 sequences are LGHDT and YNNKEL (reference sequence). The CDR3 coding sequence is TGTGCCAGCAGCCAAGGCGGGACTAAGATTTACAATGAGCAGTTCTTC. The encoded protein is CASSQGGTKIYNEQFF.

This clonotype was seen ten or more times. V usage is TRBV5-1 and J usage is TRBJ2-2, with D perhaps matching TRBD1 (6 bases). Per the germline V gene, CDR1 is SGHRS and CDR2 is YFSETQ. Trimming pared 4 bases from V and 4 bases from J, leaving 14 bases between. The CDR3 is 15 residues long. The CDR3 DNA sequence: TGCGCCAGCAGCCCGGACAGCGCGGCCACCGGGGAGCTGTTTTTT. It yields the protein CASSPDSAATGELFF.

This clonotype was seen a handful of times. The genes are TRBV12-3 or TRBV12-4 and TRBJ2-2; 7 bases are shared with TRBD2. Trimming removed 3 bases from V and 3 bases from J; junction bases left unmatched: 1. The CDR3 covers 14 residues. The CDR3 sequence is CASSFGGDTGELFF. The CDR3 DNA follows: TGTGCCAGCAGTTTTGGGGGGGACACCGGGGAGCTGTTTTTT.

CDR3 DNA sequence: TGCGCCAGCAGCCCATCCGGGACAGGGGGTTACGAGCAGTACTTC. This encodes CASSPSGTGGYEQYF. This chain joins TRBV5-1 and TRBJ2-7, with 11 bases that match TRBD1. Germline V gene data show CDR1 as SGHRS and CDR2 as YFSETQ. V gave up 4 bases and J gave up 4 bases; unmatched junction bases: 7. CDR3 length equals 15 residues.

The V call is TRBV12-3 or TRBV12-4, the J call TRBJ2-7, with D possibly matching TRBD2 (6 bases). The V gene lost 6 bases and the J gene lost 6 bases, with 18 bases spanning the gap. The CDR3 contains 14 residues. DNA for the CDR3: TGTGCCAGCAGGTCCTCGACTAGTAAATCCGAGCAGTACTTC. Protein product: CASRSSTSKSEQYF.

The genes are TRBV7-2 and TRBJ2-7; no firm D call. Between the trimmed V and J ends, which lost 5 bases and 4 bases, there was a span of 18 bases. This CDR3 is built from 15 residues. Looked up from germline, CDR1 is SGHTA and CDR2 is FQGNSA. The CDR3 loop is CASSQRSGSEYEQYF. The CDR3 DNA reads TGTGCCAGCAGCCAGCGATCCGGTAGTGAGTACGAGCAGTACTTC.

The chain uses TRBV20-1 and TRBJ2-3, with D possibly matching TRBD2 (5 bases). V lost 0 bases and J lost 5, with 12 bases in between. This CDR3 has 14 amino acids. Germline V CDR1 and CDR2: DFQATT, SNEGSKA (reference sequence). The CDR3 DNA reads as TGCAGTGCTAGAGATACGACGGGAAAAGATACGCAGTATTTT. Translating it yields CSARDTTGKDTQYF.

This chain uses TRBV10-3 with TRBJ1-2; 8 positions agree with TRBD1. The CDR3 is 14 residues long. Germline V gives CDR1 ENHRY, CDR2 SYGVKD. The V gene end was trimmed by 8 bases and the J gene end by 6 bases; junction bases not matched to a gene: 11. The chain's CDR3 is CAIQIEDRGDGYTF. DNA for the CDR3: TGTGCCATCCAGATAGAAGACAGGGGTGATGGCTACACCTTC.

The chain carries TRBV15 and TRBJ1-2; D gene uncertain. The length of the CDR3 is 14 residues. Trimming took off 0 bases at V and 8 bases at J, with 13 bases between the two ends. The germline gives CDR1 LNHNV, CDR2 YYDKDF (reference sequence). This CDR3 reads CATSRDLRERGYTF. The CDR3 region has the DNA TGTGCCACCAGCAGAGATCTGAGGGAACGAGGCTACACCTTC.

This clonotype was picked up a small number of times. The V call is TRBV20-1, the J call TRBJ2-5; 9 bases line up with TRBD1. J gave up 3 bases and V 6 bases, and 11 bases lay outside the gene matches. This CDR3 comprises 15 residues. Germline CDR1 is DFQATT and CDR2 is SNEGSKA (reference sequence). The CDR3 reads CSAGQGGGSKETQYF. CDR3 coding DNA: TGCAGTGCGGGACAGGGCGGCGGATCCAAAGAGACCCAGTACTTC.

This clonotype was detected many times. V usage is TRBV20-1 and J usage is TRBJ1-2, with TRBD1 identical over 7 bases. Germline CDR1 DFQATT, CDR2 SNEGSKA (reference sequence). CDR3 size: 15 residues. J gave up 4 bases and V 0 bases, and 8 bases lay outside the gene matches. CDR3 amino acids: CSARDPRQGGYGYTF. CDR3 DNA: TGCAGTGCTAGAGATCCGAGACAGGGTGGCTATGGCTACACCTTC.

This clonotype occurred a few times. The chain has TRBV20-1 and TRBJ2-1; D is unresolved. The CDR3 sequence is 13 residues long. V dropped 4 bases and J dropped 5 bases, with 12 bases sitting between them. Germline-derived CDR1 and CDR2 are DFQATT and SNEGSKA (reference sequence). The CDR3 coding sequence is TGCAGTGCTATAAATACAGTCCACAATGAGCAGTTCTTC. It translates to CSAINTVHNEQFF.

The chain couples TRBV7-2 to TRBJ2-5; D uncertain. The CDR3 is 12 residues long. Trimming took 4 bases from V and 7 from J, leaving 10 bases between them. The germline V gene encodes CDR1 SGHTA and CDR2 FQGNSA. The CDR3: CASSSRAGTQYF. The CDR3 DNA reads as TGTGCCAGCAGCTCCAGAGCAGGGACCCAGTACTTC.

This chain connects TRBV30 to TRBJ1-5; 10 bases fit TRBD1. Germline V gene sequence: CDR1 GTSNPN, CDR2 SVGIG (reference sequence). V was clipped by 2 bases and J by 0 bases; unmatched bases: 7. This CDR3 has 17 amino acids. CDR3 region: CAWSRDRGPTSNQPQHF. In nucleotides, the CDR3 is TGTGCCTGGAGTCGAGACAGGGGGCCGACTAGCAATCAGCCCCAGCATTTT.

This clonotype was observed a few times. The V call is TRBV20-1, the J call TRBJ1-2; unclear D gene. The CDR3 consists of 16 residues. Germline V gene lookup returns CDR1 DFQATT and CDR2 SNEGSKA (reference sequence). The V and J ends lost 4 bases and 2 bases respectively, with 20 bases between them. This chain's CDR3 is CSATLVQELRNYGYTF. As DNA, the CDR3 is TGCAGTGCTACACTCGTCCAAGAGCTGCGGAACTATGGCTACACCTTC.

About this clonotype: A junction boundary mismatches the germline segment, possibly from a read error. The chain couples TRBV7-7 to TRBJ2-2; TRBD1 agrees at 9 bases. The CDR3 runs 15 residues. The V gene's germline CDR1 is SSHAT and CDR2 FNYEAQ (reference sequence). DNA of the CDR3: TGTGCTAGCAGCCCCCGACAGGGGGACACCGGGGAGCTGTTTTTT. It encodes CASSPRQGDTGELFF.

V is TRBV7-9 and J is TRBJ2-3, with D possibly TRBD1 on 5 matching bases. CDR1 is SEHNR and CDR2 is FQNEAQ in the germline V gene (reference sequence). The CDR3 runs to 16 residues. The V gene lost 0 bases and the J gene lost 2 bases, with 12 bases spanning the gap. CDR3 sequence (DNA): TGTGCCAGCAGCTTAGCGAAAACAGGCCACACAGATACGCAGTATTTT. Protein sequence: CASSLAKTGHTDTQYF.

The V call is TRBV7-2, the J call TRBJ2-7, with D unclear. V was shortened by 1 base and J by 3 bases, with 10 bases between the two germline ends. This CDR3 is 14 amino acids long. Germline lookup yields CDR1 SGHTA and CDR2 FQGNSA. The CDR3 reads CASSLEALSYEQYF. CDR3 sequence (DNA): TGTGCCAGCAGCTTAGAAGCCTTAAGCTACGAGCAGTACTTC.

This clonotype was observed a handful of times. The rearrangement joins TRBV7-2 to TRBJ2-5; TRBD2 is a possible D gene (5 bases). Looked up from germline, CDR1 is SGHTA and CDR2 is FQGNSA. This CDR3 has 14 residues. V was cut by 1 base and J by 5 bases, with 11 bases left in between. The CDR3 loop is CASSLDAWRETQYF. CDR3 bases: TGTGCCAGCAGCTTAGATGCGTGGAGGGAGACCCAGTACTTC.

In its sample, this clonotype was seen a few times. For the CDR3, the DNA is TGTGCCAGCAGGAGGTGGCTAGCGGGAGGGCCCTACGAGCAGTACTTC. Its translation is CASRRWLAGGPYEQYF. This chain links TRBV6-2 or TRBV6-3 with TRBJ2-7; 12 bases align to TRBD2. CDR1 and CDR2 from the germline V gene are MNHEY and SVGEGT. This CDR3 comprises 16 residues. After removal of 6 bases from V and 2 bases from J, the junction contained 8 bases not matched to a gene.

The V gene is TRBV5-1, the J gene TRBJ2-3, with 9 bases identical to TRBD2. The length of the CDR3 is 15 residues. Germline assignment: CDR1 SGHRS and CDR2 YFSETQ. Losses at the gene ends were 3 bases for V and 2 bases for J; bases not matched to a gene: 4. CDR3 amino acids: CASSYGLAITDTQYF. CDR3 bases: TGCGCCAGCAGCTACGGACTAGCGATCACAGATACGCAGTATTTT.